The 30 T cell receptor beta chains given below trace back to one sample, sequenced in a study of blood T cell repertoires in COVID-19. Only in-frame clones appear in the TCRdb table, and some are missing; sequencing was by immunoSEQ multiplex PCR. The profile shows roughly 410,000 clones, about 91% of them singletons. The sequencing input was peripheral blood. The receptors were gathered from a woman in her 40s with COVID-19, enrolled during active disease.

The J gene is TRBJ2-7, the V gene TRBV6-2 or TRBV6-3; TRBD1 aligns across 11 bases. The V gene end was trimmed by 6 bases and the J gene end by 3 bases; junction bases not matched to a gene: 4. CDR3 length: 14 residues. Germline V lookup: CDR1 MNHEY, CDR2 SVGEGT. In DNA, the CDR3 is TGTGCCAGCAGCCGGGGGACAGGGGGCTACGAGCAGTACTTC. Amino acids: CASSRGTGGYEQYF.

The rearrangement uses TRBV6-5 and TRBJ1-1; weak D call: TRBD1 (6 bases). V was pared by 6 bases and J by 4 bases, with 15 bases between. The CDR3 is made up of 14 amino acids. The germline V gene has CDR1 MNHEY and CDR2 SVGAGI. The CDR3 DNA follows: TGTGCCAGCAGGGACGAAACAGGGTCCACTGAAGCTTTCTTT. It translates to CASRDETGSTEAFF.

The rearrangement links TRBV28 to TRBJ1-4; 9 bases fit TRBD1. J gave up 3 bases and V 6 bases, and 8 bases lay outside the gene matches. CDR1 and CDR2 from the germline V gene are MDHEN and SYDVKM. This CDR3 contains 16 residues. Here the CDR3 DNA reads TGTGCCAGCAGAGGGACAGGGAATTCGCCTAATGAAAAACTGTTTTTT. Encoded protein: CASRGTGNSPNEKLFF.

This chain joins TRBV6-2 or TRBV6-3 and TRBJ2-3; D perhaps matches TRBD2 (5 bases). From germline, CDR1 is MNHEY and CDR2 SVGEGT. Deletions cut 2 bases from V and 3 bases from J, with 21 bases between. This CDR3 region has 18 residues. For the CDR3, the DNA is TGTGCCAGCAGTTACAAGTTGAGGTCGGCGGGTGGAACAGATACGCAGTATTTT. Translated, it gives CASSYKLRSAGGTDTQYF.

The chain uses TRBV5-1 and TRBJ1-5, with 9 nucleotides matching TRBD1. J was trimmed by 7 bases and V by 4 bases; bases with no gene match: 6. Germline loops: CDR1 SGHRS, CDR2 YFSETQ. This CDR3 contains 14 residues. CDR3 nucleotides: TGCGCCAGCAGCCCAACAGGGGGCGAACAGCCCCAGCATTTT. Translated: CASSPTGGEQPQHF.

DNA for the CDR3: TGTGCCAGCAGTTCGATTGACTGGCAGCAGTACTTC. It codes for CASSSIDWQQYF. The gene calls are TRBV28 and TRBJ2-7; no clear D gene. CDR1 and CDR2 from the germline V gene are MDHEN and SYDVKM. There are 12 residues in the CDR3. The ends were cut back, 4 bases at V and 8 bases at J, with 12 bases in the middle.

The V gene is TRBV7-9, the J gene TRBJ2-1, with a weak D call TRBD2 (6 bases). The V gene lost 3 bases and the J gene lost 4 bases, with 13 bases spanning the gap. Germline V lookup: CDR1 SEHNR, CDR2 FQNEAQ (reference sequence). This CDR3 region has 15 residues. The CDR3 protein is CASSFLLTSYNEQFF. The DNA for the CDR3 is TGTGCCAGCAGCTTTCTATTGACTAGTTACAATGAGCAGTTCTTC.

The rearrangement uses TRBV28 and TRBJ1-4, with no clear D. V dropped 4 bases and J dropped 0 bases, with 9 bases sitting between them. Germline CDR1 is MDHEN and CDR2 is SYDVKM. The CDR3 spans 15 residues. CDR3 protein: CASSSPGATNEKLFF. CDR3 sequence (DNA): TGTGCCAGCAGTTCCCCCGGTGCAACTAATGAAAAACTGTTTTTT.

V and J are TRBV5-1 and TRBJ2-5; a possible D gene is TRBD2 (5 bases). The germline V gene encodes CDR1 SGHRS and CDR2 YFSETQ. The V end lost 0 bases, the J end lost 5 bases, and 11 bases lay between the germline ends. CDR3 length equals 14 residues. As DNA, the CDR3 is TGCGCCAGCAGCTTGGCACTTGGGGAGGAGACCCAGTACTTC. Translation: CASSLALGEETQYF.

This clone was seen only once. The chain has TRBV4-3 and TRBJ1-3; TRBD1 might be the D (6 bases). This CDR3 has 15 amino acids. From germline, CDR1 is LGHNA and CDR2 YSLEER. Trimming shortened V by 4 bases and J by 3 bases, and 13 bases separated the two germline ends. The CDR3 reads CASSRLQGSGNTIYF. The DNA for the CDR3 is TGCGCCAGCAGCCGCCTCCAGGGGAGTGGAAACACCATATATTTT.

There are a few counts of this clone. The rearrangement joins TRBV5-4 to TRBJ2-4, with no clear D. Trimming took off 4 bases at V and 3 bases at J, with 8 bases between the two ends. The germline V gene has CDR1 SGHNT and CDR2 YYREEE (reference sequence). The CDR3 extends over 13 amino acids. The CDR3 protein is CASSGPGKNIQYF. The CDR3 nucleotides are TGTGCCAGCAGCGGTCCGGGCAAAAACATTCAGTACTTC.

The table lists this clone with a few counts. The chain uses TRBV24-1 and TRBJ1-5, with 9 bases fitting TRBD1. CDR1 and CDR2 (germline): KGHDR, SFDVKD. This CDR3 is 13 amino acids long. V dropped 7 bases and J dropped 6; count of bases not matched to a gene: 3. The CDR3 DNA reads as TGTGCCACCAGCCCGGGACAGGGTCAGCCCCAGCATTTT. It yields the protein CATSPGQGQPQHF.

The J gene is TRBJ2-1, the V gene TRBV29-1, with D tentatively TRBD1 (6 bases). This CDR3 is built from 11 residues. The ends were cut back, 4 bases at V and 7 bases at J, with 8 bases in the middle. CDR1 is SQVTM and CDR2 is ANQGSEA in the germline V gene. The CDR3 sequence: CSVGRGNEQFF. CDR3 DNA sequence: TGCAGCGTTGGCAGGGGTAATGAGCAGTTCTTC.

This clone has only one observation. The chain has TRBV24-1 and TRBJ1-3; 7 positions match TRBD1. Trimming took 8 bases from V and 2 from J; bases not matched to a gene: 2. The length of the CDR3 is 13 residues. Germline V gene data show CDR1 as KGHDR and CDR2 as SFDVKD. CDR3 nucleotides: TGTGCCACCAATACAGGGGCTGGAAACACCATATATTTT. It yields the protein CATNTGAGNTIYF.

V gene TRBV27 combines with J gene TRBJ2-6, with TRBD1 identical over 8 bases. Germline V CDR1 and CDR2: MNHEY, SMNVEV (reference sequence). Trimming took 9 bases from V and 4 from J; bases not matched to a gene: 17. This CDR3 comprises 18 residues. CDR3 sequence: CASSDPRGHSTGANVLTF. In DNA form, the CDR3 reads TGTGCCAGTTCCGACCCCAGGGGGCATTCCACCGGGGCCAACGTCCTGACTTTC.

The rearrangement uses TRBV6-5 and TRBJ2-3; 11 nucleotides align to TRBD2. J was trimmed by 6 bases and V by 6 bases; bases with no gene match: 2. The length of the CDR3 is 13 residues. Per germline, CDR1 MNHEY and CDR2 SVGAGI. For the CDR3, the DNA is TGTGCCAGCAGACTAGCGGGAGCGGATACGCAGTATTTT. Translated: CASRLAGADTQYF.

The chain joins TRBV5-6 to TRBJ2-3; TRBD1 aligns across 8 bases. The CDR3 covers 15 residues. Germline V CDR1 and CDR2: SGHDT, YYEEEE. J lost 3 bases, V lost 4 bases, and 7 bases had no gene match. The CDR3 DNA is TGTGCCAGCAGCCTCCGACAGGGGACTACAGATACGCAGTATTTT. This codes for CASSLRQGTTDTQYF.

This rearrangement joins TRBV19 to TRBJ1-5; D gene uncertain. The CDR3 has 13 residues. V gave up 4 bases and J gave up 4 bases, with 8 bases separating them. In germline, CDR1 is LNHDA, CDR2 SQIVND (reference sequence). CDR3 amino acids: CASSRAGNQPQHF. The CDR3 nucleotides read TGTGCCAGTAGTAGGGCGGGGAATCAGCCCCAGCATTTT. The whole variable domain, remainder taken from reference TRBV19 and TRBJ1-5, is DGGITQSPKYLFRKEGQNVTLSCEQNLNHDAMYWYRQDPGQGLRLIYYSQIVNDFQKGDIAEGYSVSREKKESFPLTVTSAQKNPTAFYLCASSRAGNQPQHFGDGTRLSIL.

The chain uses TRBV28 and TRBJ2-7, with D possibly being TRBD2 (5 bases). This CDR3 region has 15 residues. CDR1 is MDHEN, CDR2 SYDVKM, per germline. The V end was cut by 3 bases, the J end by 3 bases, with 15 bases between. The CDR3 nucleotides read TGTGCCAGCAGTTTGGGGTTAAAACGGGGCTACGAGCAGTACTTC. Protein sequence: CASSLGLKRGYEQYF.

The chain links TRBV19 to TRBJ2-2; D ambiguous. The germline CDR1 and CDR2 sequences are LNHDA and SQIVND (reference sequence). CDR3 length: 15 residues. Trimming stripped 7 bases from V and 3 bases from J, with 15 bases between. The CDR3 sequence is CASKAPGIHTGELFF. The CDR3 coding sequence is TGTGCCAGTAAAGCCCCAGGAATACACACCGGGGAGCTGTTTTTT.

The rearrangement joins TRBV2 to TRBJ1-4, with TRBD1 matching 7 bases. The CDR3 consists of 14 residues. CDR1 SNHLY and CDR2 FYNNEI come from the germline V gene. Trimming took 10 bases from V and 4 from J; bases not matched to a gene: 9. In DNA form, the CDR3 reads TGTGCCACCAACCCGGGACAGCTTAATGAAAAACTGTTTTTT. It translates to CATNPGQLNEKLFF.

The chain uses TRBV12-3 or TRBV12-4 and TRBJ1-2, with D maybe TRBD1 (6 bases). V lost 6 bases and J 2 bases, leaving 10 bases between the germline ends. The length of the CDR3 is 13 residues. The CDR3 DNA sequence: TGTGCCAGCAGGCGCCAGGGGAACTATGGCTACACCTTC. It encodes CASRRQGNYGYTF.

The chain combines TRBV19 with TRBJ2-2; D is uncertain. The CDR3 consists of 14 residues. Trimming took off 3 bases at V and 7 bases at J, with 12 bases between the two ends. The germline V gene has CDR1 LNHDA and CDR2 SQIVND (reference sequence). This chain's CDR3 is CASSITSSGGELFF. The CDR3 nucleotides read TGTGCCAGTAGTATTACGTCCTCAGGCGGGGAGCTGTTTTTT. Together with reference TRBV19 and TRBJ2-2, the CDR3 gives the full variable domain: DGGITQSPKYLFRKEGQNVTLSCEQNLNHDAMYWYRQDPGQGLRLIYYSQIVNDFQKGDIAEGYSVSREKKESFPLTVTSAQKNPTAFYLCASSITSSGGELFFGEGSRLTVL.

This chain connects TRBV7-3 to TRBJ2-3; D uncertain. V was trimmed by 1 base and J by 2 bases, leaving 19 bases between them. There are 18 residues in the CDR3. Germline CDR1 reads SGHTA; CDR2 reads FQGTGA. The CDR3 sequence is CASSLSSRGVALTDTQYF. The CDR3 coding sequence is TGTGCCAGCAGCTTAAGTAGTAGAGGTGTGGCCCTCACAGATACGCAGTATTTT.

The rearrangement uses TRBV3-1 (or the pseudogene TRBV3-2) and TRBJ2-2, with 11 positions matching TRBD2. V shed 1 base and J 8 bases; nucleotides not matched to a gene: 6. Per the germline V gene, CDR1 is LGHDT and CDR2 is YNNKEL (reference sequence). The CDR3 is 16 residues long. The CDR3 sequence is CASSQGELAGVGELFF. The CDR3 bases are TGTGCCAGCAGCCAAGGAGAACTAGCGGGAGTTGGGGAGCTGTTTTTT.

Details on this clone: Other DNA sequences in the sample encode the same CDR3. This chain joins TRBV5-1 and TRBJ2-5, with D tentatively TRBD1 (5 bases). The germline V and J ends were trimmed by 5 bases and 2 bases, with 10 bases remaining between them. CDR3 size: 13 residues. CDR1 is SGHRS and CDR2 is YFSETQ in the germline V gene. The CDR3 reads CASSLRGQETQYF. In nucleotides, the CDR3 is TGCGCCAGCAGTCTTAGGGGACAAGAGACCCAGTACTTC.

This chain connects TRBV6-6 to TRBJ1-1; D is uncertain. V lost 2 bases to trimming and J lost 4 bases, with 8 bases between them. The germline CDR1 and CDR2 sequences are MNHNY and SVGAGI (reference sequence). CDR3 size: 13 residues. The CDR3 DNA is TGTGCCAGCAGTTACATGCAGTCCACTGAAGCTTTCTTT. It specifies CASSYMQSTEAFF.

The table lists this clone with a count of one. The chain recombines TRBV7-2 with TRBJ1-5, with no clear D. V was cut by 1 base and J by 4 bases, with 8 bases left in between. Germline V gene lookup returns CDR1 SGHTA and CDR2 FQGNSA. There are 14 residues in the CDR3. DNA for the CDR3: TGTGCCAGCAGCTTAGAGCGGTCTAATCAGCCCCAGCATTTT. Encoded protein: CASSLERSNQPQHF.

The CDR3 DNA reads as TGTGCCAGCAGTGTTCACAGGGTAGACGGCAATCAGCCCCAGCATTTT. Translated: CASSVHRVDGNQPQHF. The chain combines TRBV6-1 with TRBJ1-5; tentatively, D is TRBD1 (6 bases). Trimming cost V 4 bases and J 2 bases, with 15 bases left between them. The germline V gene has CDR1 MNHNS and CDR2 SASEGT. This CDR3 spans 16 amino acids.

This rearrangement joins TRBV6-5 to TRBJ2-7; 8 bases agree with TRBD1. V dropped 0 bases and J dropped 3; count of bases not matched to a gene: 4. This CDR3 has 15 amino acids. The germline gives CDR1 MNHEY, CDR2 SVGAGI. The CDR3 sequence is CASSYSTGDLYEQYF. DNA of the CDR3: TGTGCCAGCAGTTACTCGACAGGGGATCTCTACGAGCAGTACTTC.